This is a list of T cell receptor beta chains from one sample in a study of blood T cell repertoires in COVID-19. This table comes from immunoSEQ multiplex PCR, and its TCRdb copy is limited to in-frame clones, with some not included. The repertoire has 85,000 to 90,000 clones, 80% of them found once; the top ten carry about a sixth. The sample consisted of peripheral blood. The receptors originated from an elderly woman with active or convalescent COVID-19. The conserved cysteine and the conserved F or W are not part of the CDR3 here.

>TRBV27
ASSPRGVWETQY
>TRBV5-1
ASSFQGDTGELF
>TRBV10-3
AITRGLALGDNEQF
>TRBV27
ASSGQNTGELF
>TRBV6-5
ASSKGINQPQH
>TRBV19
ASSIKGAYNEQF
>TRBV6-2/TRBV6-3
ASSYPGTSGTGELF
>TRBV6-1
ASSESDSYNQPQH
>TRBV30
AWGLAGDVGQF
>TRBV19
ASSIGDSQETQY
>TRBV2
ASSYTVNTEAF
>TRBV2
ASSVRGAQPQH
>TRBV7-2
ASSPWTGGGANVLT
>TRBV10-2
ASSEGLTNEKLF
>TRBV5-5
ASSSGGRSTEAF
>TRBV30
AWSAGTGGGRAF
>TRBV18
ASSPTLGRNDEQF
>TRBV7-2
ASSMDRGSHGYT
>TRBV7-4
ASSFRGPNEKLF
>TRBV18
ASSRDTGSHEQY